These T cell receptor beta chains were read from a single sample in a study of CD8+CD57+ T cells in acquired aplastic anemia. MiXCR was run by TCRdb on the reads, yielding one entry per CDR3 protein. The data hold tens of thousands of distinct CDR3 sequences, with around 44% observed a single time. The specimen was sorted CD4+, CD8+, or CD8+CD57+ T cells (not recorded which) from PBMCs. The receptors shown here come from a human donor in good health, serving as a control. Each CDR3 is given with its conserved first and last residue. A D gene is named only where the DNA matches it firmly. Clone size is stated in some rows and not others, as once, few, many or a class when expanded.

clone_size	v_call	d_call	j_call	cdr3_aa	cdr3_nt
many	TRBV2	TRBD1	TRBJ2-7	CASSGFGQVSYEQYF	TGTGCCAGCAGTGGGTTTGGACAGGTTTCCTACGAGCAGTACTTC
.	TRBV6-1	.	TRBJ2-5	CASSEGYRVLAETQYF	TGTGCCAGCAGTGAAGGGTACAGGGTTTTGGCAGAGACCCAGTACTTC
many	TRBV15	TRBD1	TRBJ2-3	CATSRDRGSYTDTQYF	TGTGCCACCAGCAGGGACAGGGGATCTTACACAGATACGCAGTATTTT
once	TRBV11-1	TRBD2	TRBJ2-3	CASSLAPTLAGGGSGTQYF	TGTGCCAGCAGCTTAGCCCCCACCCTAGCGGGAGGGGGCAGCGGTACGCAGTATTTT
many	TRBV29-1	TRBD2	TRBJ2-1	CSVGLAGGDNEQFF	TGCAGCGTGGGTCTAGCGGGAGGGGACAATGAGCAGTTCTTC
.	TRBV7-9	.	TRBJ2-2	CASTQVRNTGELFF	TGTGCCAGCACCCAAGTAAGAAACACCGGGGAGCTGTTTTTT
many	TRBV10-3	TRBD1	TRBJ1-2	CAISGQGNGYTF	TGTGCCATCAGTGGACAGGGAAATGGCTACACCTTC
.	TRBV2	TRBD1	TRBJ1-1	CARGDRGGTEAFF	TGTGCCAGAGGGGACAGGGGGGGCACTGAAGCTTTCTTT
few	TRBV6-5	.	TRBJ2-1	CASSYKEYYEQFF	TGTGCCAGCAGTTACAAGGAGTATTATGAGCAGTTCTTC
.	TRBV2	TRBD1	TRBJ1-2	CASRLGTGGGYTF	TGTGCCAGCAGACTCGGGACAGGGGGCGGCTACACCTTC
.	TRBV9	.	TRBJ1-2	CASSAGGENYGYTF	TGTGCCAGCAGCGCCGGGGGCGAGAACTATGGCTACACCTTC
few	TRBV14	.	TRBJ1-1	CASSQDFRYGAFF	TGTGCCAGCAGCCAAGATTTTCGGTACGGAGCTTTCTTT
many	TRBV2	TRBD2	TRBJ2-3	CASSETPSGRATGTQYF	TGTGCCAGCAGTGAAACCCCTAGCGGGAGGGCCACGGGTACGCAGTATTTT
.	TRBV24-1	.	TRBJ2-3	CATSDFPDSFPLADTQYF	TGTGCCACCAGTGATTTCCCGGACTCATTCCCTTTGGCAGATACGCAGTATTTT
.	TRBV10-3	.	TRBJ1-6	CAISESPPWWASPLHF	TGTGCCATCAGTGAGTCCCCACCGTGGTGGGCATCACCCCTCCACTTT
.	TRBV25-1	.	TRBJ2-3	CASSELGGSTDTQYF	TGTGCCAGCAGTGAACTTGGGGGTAGCACAGATACGCAGTATTTT
many	TRBV6-5	.	TRBJ1-2	CASSSDRYGYTF	TGTGCCAGCAGTTCGGACAGATATGGCTACACCTTC
.	TRBV24-1	.	TRBJ2-3	CATSDRVLADRTDTQYF	TGTGCCACCAGTGACCGCGTCTTAGCGGATCGCACAGATACGCAGTATTTT
.	TRBV2	.	TRBJ1-5	CASSEGQGFAIMEPQHF	TGTGCCAGCAGTGAAGGGCAGGGATTTGCCATTATGGAGCCCCAGCATTTT
many	TRBV13	TRBD2	TRBJ2-7	CASSSGGGGKGYEQYF	TGTGCCAGCAGCTCGGGAGGGGGGGGCAAGGGATACGAGCAGTACTTC
few	TRBV27	.	TRBJ2-3	CASSLGGPRWYF	TGTGCCAGCAGTTTGGGGGGGCCTCGTTGGTATTTT
.	TRBV19	.	TRBJ1-1	CASKYTSNTEAFF	TGTGCCAGTAAATACACGTCGAACACTGAAGCTTTCTTT
many	TRBV15	TRBD1	TRBJ2-5	CATSNRDRGVETQYF	TGTGCCACCAGCAACCGGGACAGGGGGGTAGAGACCCAGTACTTC
.	TRBV30	.	TRBJ1-1	CAWSVLGGTSTEAFF	TGTGCCTGGAGTGTACTGGGAGGCACGAGCACTGAAGCTTTCTTT
.	TRBV15	.	TRBJ2-1	CATSIGGPSYNEQFF	TGTGCCACCAGCATAGGGGGACCGTCCTACAATGAGCAGTTCTTC
.	TRBV6-5	.	TRBJ1-4	CASSYSQGIGEKLFF	TGTGCCAGCAGTTACTCCCAGGGTATAGGCGAAAAACTGTTTTTT
.	TRBV7-2	.	TRBJ1-3	CASSFRGGNTIYF	TGTGCCAGCAGCTTTCGGGGCGGAAACACCATATATTTT
many	TRBV2	TRBD1	TRBJ1-3	CASGGTGAGNTIYF	TGTGCCAGCGGGGGGACAGGAGCTGGAAACACCATATATTTT
few	TRBV12-3/TRBV12-4	.	TRBJ1-3	CASSFNIWGPNTIYF	TGTGCCAGCAGCTTCAATATCTGGGGGCCGAACACCATATATTTT
many	TRBV11-2	TRBD1	TRBJ2-1	CASSNRGSEQFF	TGTGCCAGCAGCAACAGGGGATCTGAGCAGTTCTTC
.	TRBV25-1	TRBD2	TRBJ2-7	CASSTSGRAYEQYF	TGTGCCAGCAGCACCAGCGGGAGGGCCTACGAGCAGTACTTC
.	TRBV15	.	TRBJ2-7	CATSGDEAREQYF	TGTGCCACCAGCGGAGATGAGGCGCGCGAGCAGTACTTC
.	TRBV12-3/TRBV12-4	TRBD2	TRBJ2-1	CASSPGLAGYYNEQFF	TGTGCCAGCAGTCCCGGACTAGCGGGATACTACAATGAGCAGTTCTTC
many	TRBV25-1	TRBD2	TRBJ2-3	CASSALAGPTDTQYF	TGTGCCAGCAGTGCCCTAGCGGGGCCCACAGATACGCAGTATTTT
many	TRBV7-9	TRBD2	TRBJ2-4	CASSPRGGTKNIQYF	TGTGCCAGCAGCCCCCGGGGGGGGACCAAAAACATTCAGTACTTC
many	TRBV9	TRBD1	TRBJ2-1	CASSASGTGVDEQFF	TGTGCCAGCAGCGCTTCCGGGACAGGAGTAGATGAGCAGTTCTTC
.	TRBV24-1	.	TRBJ2-5	CATSDVRDAQETQYF	TGTGCCACCAGTGATGTACGGGACGCCCAAGAGACCCAGTACTTC
many	TRBV20-1	TRBD2	TRBJ2-1	CSAPAVDSGETSYNEQFF	TGCAGTGCCCCCGCTGTTGACAGCGGGGAAACCTCCTACAATGAGCAGTTCTTC
.	TRBV6-6	.	TRBJ1-4	CASRGTSAPREKLFF	TGTGCCAGCAGAGGGACTAGCGCACCTCGTGAAAAACTGTTTTTT
many	TRBV9	.	TRBJ1-1	CASSATANTEAFF	TGTGCCAGCAGCGCGACAGCGAACACTGAAGCTTTCTTT
.	TRBV10-3	TRBD2	TRBJ2-7	CAISARGDYVQYF	TGTGCCATCAGTGCAAGAGGGGACTACGTGCAGTACTTC
once	TRBV2	.	TRBJ2-1	CASNSGFF	TGTGCCAGCAACTCGGGGTTCTTC
.	TRBV15	TRBD1	TRBJ2-7	CATSIGGQGRMSSYSPSGRYF	TGTGCCACCAGCATAGGGGGACAGGGGAGGATGAGCAGTTACAGTCCCAGTGGTAGGTACTTC
.	TRBV15	TRBD1	TRBJ2-7	CATSIGGQGALEQYF	TGTGCCACCAGCATAGGGGGACAGGGGGCTCTCGAGCAGTACTTC
.	TRBV9	TRBD2	TRBJ2-3	CASGQGLAGALGTDTQYF	TGTGCCAGCGGGCAGGGACTAGCGGGTGCCTTAGGCACAGATACGCAGTATTTT
.	TRBV25-1	.	TRBJ2-3	CAWNPGNTDTQYF	TGTGCCTGGAACCCGGGGAACACAGATACGCAGTATTTT
.	TRBV5-1	TRBD1	TRBJ2-3	CASSLGQGPPDTQYF	TGCGCCAGCAGCTTGGGACAGGGTCCCCCAGATACGCAGTATTTT
.	TRBV2	TRBD2	TRBJ2-1	CASSVAGGPGEQFF	TGTGCCAGCAGTGTGGCGGGGGGGCCCGGTGAGCAGTTCTTC
.	TRBV24-1	TRBD1	TRBJ1-5	CATSLSGGGGNQPQHF	TGTGCCACCAGTTTATCGGGAGGGGGCGGGAATCAGCCCCAGCATTTT
many	TRBV7-9	.	TRBJ2-5	CASSRELEQETQYF	TGTGCCAGCAGCAGGGAGTTGGAACAAGAGACCCAGTACTTC
.	TRBV12-3/TRBV12-4	TRBD2	TRBJ2-5	CASSFVAGGGETQYF	TGTGCCAGCAGTTTTGTAGCGGGTGGGGGTGAGACCCAGTACTTC
few	TRBV15	.	TRBJ2-7	CATSRGGAQSAYEQYF	TGTGCCACCAGCAGAGGAGGGGCGCAATCGGCCTACGAGCAGTACTTC
many	TRBV24-1	.	TRBJ2-1	CATRGGMRNEQFF	TGTGCCACCAGAGGGGGTATGAGGAATGAGCAGTTCTTC
.	TRBV10-2	.	TRBJ1-6	CASSDVGGGSYNSPLHF	TGCGCCAGCAGTGACGTGGGGGGTGGCTCCTATAATTCACCCCTCCACTTT